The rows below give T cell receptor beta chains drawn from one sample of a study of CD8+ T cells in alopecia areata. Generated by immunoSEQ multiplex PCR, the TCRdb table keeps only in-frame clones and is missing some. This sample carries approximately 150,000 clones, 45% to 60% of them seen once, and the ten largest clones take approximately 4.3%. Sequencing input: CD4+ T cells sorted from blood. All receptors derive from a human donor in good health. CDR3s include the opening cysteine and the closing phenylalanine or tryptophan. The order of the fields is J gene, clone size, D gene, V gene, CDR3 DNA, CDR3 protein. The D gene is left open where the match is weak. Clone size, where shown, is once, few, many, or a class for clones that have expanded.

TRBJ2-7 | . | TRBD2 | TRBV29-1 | TGCAGCGTTGAAGATTCGAGATCAGTAGCGGGAAGGTACGAGCAGTACTTC | CSVEDSRSVAGRYEQYF
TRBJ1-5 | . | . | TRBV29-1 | TGCAGCGTTGGACGGGGGGCTGGGCAGCCCCAGCATTTT | CSVGRGAGQPQHF
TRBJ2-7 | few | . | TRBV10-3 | TGTGCCATCAGGAGGGACTCGACCTACGAGCAGTACTTC | CAIRRDSTYEQYF
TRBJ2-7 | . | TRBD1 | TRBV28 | TGTGCCAGCAGAGAGACAGGGCTGGGGTCGAGAGCGACTGATCGGGAGCAGTACTTC | CASRETGLGSRATDREQYF
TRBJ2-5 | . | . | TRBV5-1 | TGCGCCAGCAGCACTTCGAAGGGGTATGTGGAGACCCAGTACTTC | CASSTSKGYVETQYF
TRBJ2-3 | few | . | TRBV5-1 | TGCGCCAGCAGCTTGTCGGGGTACTCAGATACGCAGTATTTT | CASSLSGYSDTQYF
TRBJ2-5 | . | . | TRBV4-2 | TGTGCCAGCAGCCCGGGGACTGCGTACCAAGAGACCCAGTACTTC | CASSPGTAYQETQYF
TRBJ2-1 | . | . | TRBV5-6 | TGTGCCAGCAGCAAGCTCGACGGGTTAGGCGATGAGCAGTTCTTC | CASSKLDGLGDEQFF
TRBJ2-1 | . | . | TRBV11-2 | TGTGCCAGCAGCTTACGAGAGCAGTTCTTC | CASSLREQFF
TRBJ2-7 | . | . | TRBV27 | TGTGCCAGCAGTTTAAGCCGCGGCCCCAGACACGAGCAGTACTTC | CASSLSRGPRHEQYF
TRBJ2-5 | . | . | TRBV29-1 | TGCAGCGTAGTAGGGCCGGGAGAGACCCAGTACTTC | CSVVGPGETQYF
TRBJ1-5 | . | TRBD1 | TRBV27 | TGTGCCCGAGTTATTCCGGGACAGGGGATGTCTAGCAATCAGCCCCAGCATTTT | CARVIPGQGMSSNQPQHF
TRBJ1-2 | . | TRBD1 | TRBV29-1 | TGCAGCGTTGCCAGACAGGGATCCTATTATGGCTACACCTTC | CSVARQGSYYGYTF
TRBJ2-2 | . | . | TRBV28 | TGTGCCAGCAGTGGGTACAGCACCGGGGAGCTGTTTTTT | CASSGYSTGELFF
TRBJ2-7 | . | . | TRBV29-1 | TGCAGCGTTTTAGCTACGGACCCTTACGAGCAGTACTTC | CSVLATDPYEQYF
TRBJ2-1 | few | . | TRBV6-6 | TGTGCCAGCAGTTACGGGCGGGGTTACAATGAGCAGTTCTTC | CASSYGRGYNEQFF
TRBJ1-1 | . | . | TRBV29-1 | TGCAGCTCCAGTAAACCAACGGGGGCCAACACTGAAGCTTTCTTT | CSSSKPTGANTEAFF
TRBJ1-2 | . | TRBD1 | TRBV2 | TGTGCCAGCAGAGGACTACAGGGGTTGGACTATGGCTACACCTTC | CASRGLQGLDYGYTF
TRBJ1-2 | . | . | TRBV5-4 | TGTGCCAGCAGCTTGGCCGGTGTAAGTGGCTACACCTTC | CASSLAGVSGYTF
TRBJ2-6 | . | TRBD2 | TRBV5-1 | TGCGCCAGCAGCTTGGCCAACGTAGCGGGAGAAGTTGGGGCCAACGTCCTGACTTTC | CASSLANVAGEVGANVLTF
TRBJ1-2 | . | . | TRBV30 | TGTGCCTGGACCAGGGAGGACTATGGCTACACCTTC | CAWTREDYGYTF
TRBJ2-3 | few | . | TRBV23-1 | TGCGCCAGCAGTCCTAACGCAGTACGGGGCACAGATACGCAGTATTTT | CASSPNAVRGTDTQYF
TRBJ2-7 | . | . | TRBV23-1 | TGCGCCAGCAGTCAATCCTACAGGTCCTACGAGCAGTACTTC | CASSQSYRSYEQYF
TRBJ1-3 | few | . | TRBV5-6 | TGTGCCAGCAGCTTGGCTGGCAGAAATTTGGGGAACACCATATATTTT | CASSLAGRNLGNTIYF
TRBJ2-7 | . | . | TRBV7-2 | TGTGCCAGCAGTCGCCGGGGAGGAGGGAGCTCCTACGAGCAGTACTTC | CASSRRGGGSSYEQYF
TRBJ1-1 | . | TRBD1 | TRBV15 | TGTGCCACCAGCAGAGCCAGACAGGGGGCTCCGAACACTGAAGCTTTCTTT | CATSRARQGAPNTEAFF
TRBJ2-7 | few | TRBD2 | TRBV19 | TGTGCCAGTAAACGGGCTAGCGGGAACCTTCCCTACGAGCAGTACTTC | CASKRASGNLPYEQYF
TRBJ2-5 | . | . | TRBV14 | TGTGCCAGCAGCCAAGATCTAGAGCACCGGGACGTTTTGACGGAGACCCAGTACTTC | CASSQDLEHRDVLTETQYF
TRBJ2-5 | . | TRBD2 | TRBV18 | TGTGCCAGCTCACCGCGGAGCGGGACTACACAAGAGACCCAGTACTTC | CASSPRSGTTQETQYF
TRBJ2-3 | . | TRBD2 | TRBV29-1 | TGCAGCGTTGGAGTACTAGCGGGAGACGGTTGGGGCACAGATACGCAGTATTTT | CSVGVLAGDGWGTDTQYF
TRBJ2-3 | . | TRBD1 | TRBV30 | TGTGCCTGGAGTGTATGGACAGACAGGGTGACAGATACGCAGTATTTT | CAWSVWTDRVTDTQYF
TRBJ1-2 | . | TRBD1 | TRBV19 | TGTGCCACCCAGGACAGGGGATACGGCTACACCTTC | CATQDRGYGYTF
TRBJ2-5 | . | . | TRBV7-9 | TGTGCCAGCAGCTTCCATACCGGCCAAGAGACCCAGTACTTC | CASSFHTGQETQYF
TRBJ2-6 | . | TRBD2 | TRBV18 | TGTGCCAGCTCACCAGTAGCAACTAGCGGGAGAGGCTCTGGGGCCAACGTCCTGACTTTC | CASSPVATSGRGSGANVLTF
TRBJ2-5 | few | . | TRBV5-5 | TGTGCCAGCAGCTCAACAGGGCTGGGAGAGACCCAGTACTTC | CASSSTGLGETQYF
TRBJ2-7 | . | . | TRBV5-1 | TGCGCCAGCAGCCCCGGAGTCTACGAGCAGTACTTC | CASSPGVYEQYF
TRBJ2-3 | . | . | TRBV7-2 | TGTGCCAGCAGCCTACAGGCTAGCACAGATACGCAGTATTTT | CASSLQASTDTQYF
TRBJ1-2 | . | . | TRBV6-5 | TGTGCCAGCGGGGGGGAGTGGGGCTACACCTTC | CASGGEWGYTF
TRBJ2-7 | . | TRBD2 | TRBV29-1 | TGCAGCGGGGTAACACGAGCTAGCGGGATCAACGAGCAGTACTTC | CSGVTRASGINEQYF
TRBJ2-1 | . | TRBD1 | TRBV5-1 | TGCGCCAGCAGCTTGGAGACAGGGAACCTGGTCAATGAGCAGTTCTTC | CASSLETGNLVNEQFF
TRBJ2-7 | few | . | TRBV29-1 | TGCAGCGTTGCGGGAGCCGATCACGAGCAGTACTTC | CSVAGADHEQYF
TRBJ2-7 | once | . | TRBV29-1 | TGCAGCGTTTACGTCCTAGGCAGGGTGAGGGAGCAGTACTTC | CSVYVLGRVREQYF
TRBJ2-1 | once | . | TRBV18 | TGTGCCAGCTCACCGGGGAGCTCCTACAATGAGCAGTTCTTC | CASSPGSSYNEQFF
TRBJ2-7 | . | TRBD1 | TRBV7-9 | TGTGCCAGCAGCTCGCTATACAGGGGGCTCCTAGCGGACAACTACGAGCAGTACTTC | CASSSLYRGLLADNYEQYF
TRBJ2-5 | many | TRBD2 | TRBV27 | TGTGCCAGCAGTTACCGACTAGCGGGAGGTCTAAGTCAAGAGACCCAGTACTTC | CASSYRLAGGLSQETQYF
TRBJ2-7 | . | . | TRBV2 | TGTGCCAGCAGTGTAGAGGGGACCCGATACGAGCAGTACTTC | CASSVEGTRYEQYF
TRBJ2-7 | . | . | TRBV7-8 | TGTGCCAGCAGCTTAGTTGGTGGCAGGTCTACACCCTACGAGCAGTACTTC | CASSLVGGRSTPYEQYF
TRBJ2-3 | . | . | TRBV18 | TGTGCCAGCTCACCGACGGGAGATACGCAGTATTTT | CASSPTGDTQYF
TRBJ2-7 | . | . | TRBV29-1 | TGCAGCGTTTCGGATCCCTACGAGCAGTACTTC | CSVSDPYEQYF
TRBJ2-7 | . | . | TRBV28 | TGTGCCAGCAGTTCCGGGGATAACTACGAGCAGTACTTC | CASSSGDNYEQYF
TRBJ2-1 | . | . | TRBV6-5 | TGTGCCAGCAGTTTCGGCGGGAGCAGGGGTTACAATGAGCAGTTCTTC | CASSFGGSRGYNEQFF
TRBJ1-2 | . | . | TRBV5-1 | TGCGCCAGCAGCGGAGGATTCTATGGCTACACCTTC | CASSGGFYGYTF
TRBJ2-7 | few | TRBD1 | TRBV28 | TGTGCCGCGGGCCAGAGACAGGGGCGGTACGAGCAGTACTTC | CAAGQRQGRYEQYF
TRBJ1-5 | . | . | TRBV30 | TGTGCCTGGGAGAACGGGGGCAATCAGCCCCAGCATTTT | CAWENGGNQPQHF